Detailed here is one T cell receptor (beta chain). The sample belongs to a study of blood T cell repertoires in COVID-19. Study background: The study drew acute and convalescent COVID-19 samples from the United States, Italy and Spain. PBMCs, B-cell-depleted T cells, or T cells were the source of the cDNA or gDNA that made up the material.

Germline V gene data show CDR1 as ENHRY and CDR2 as SYGVKD. With V trimmed by 4 bases and J by 8 bases, 3 bases remained unmatched. There are 13 residues in the CDR3. Original methodology: How many nucleated cells were present was estimated from reference gene primer amplification. Assay: immunoSEQ multiplex PCR; the TCRdb copy retains only in-frame clones and omits some. The V and J calls and clone size were taken over from that table, and D and trimming were inferred from the DNA. The sample consists of more than 100,000 clones, about 89% of them appearing once. Sequencing was carried out using peripheral blood. The TCR was taken from a woman aged 60-70 years with acute or convalescent COVID-19. The chain recombines TRBV10-3 with TRBJ1-2; 11 nucleotides match TRBD1. The CDR3 here is CAISVDRGQGYTF. In nucleotides, the CDR3 is TGTGCCATCAGTGTGGACAGGGGGCAAGGCTACACCTTC.